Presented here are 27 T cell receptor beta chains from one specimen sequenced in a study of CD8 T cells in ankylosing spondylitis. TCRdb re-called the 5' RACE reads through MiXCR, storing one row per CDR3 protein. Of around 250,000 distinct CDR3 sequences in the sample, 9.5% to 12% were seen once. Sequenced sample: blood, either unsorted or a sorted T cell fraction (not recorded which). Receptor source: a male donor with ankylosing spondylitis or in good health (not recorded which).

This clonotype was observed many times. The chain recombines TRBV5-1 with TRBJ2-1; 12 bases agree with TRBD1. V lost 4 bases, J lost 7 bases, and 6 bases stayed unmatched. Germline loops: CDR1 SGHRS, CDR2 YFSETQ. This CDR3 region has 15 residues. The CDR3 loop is CASSGGQGAFNEQFF. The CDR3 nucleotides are TGCGCCAGCAGCGGGGGACAGGGGGCTTTTAATGAGCAGTTCTTC.

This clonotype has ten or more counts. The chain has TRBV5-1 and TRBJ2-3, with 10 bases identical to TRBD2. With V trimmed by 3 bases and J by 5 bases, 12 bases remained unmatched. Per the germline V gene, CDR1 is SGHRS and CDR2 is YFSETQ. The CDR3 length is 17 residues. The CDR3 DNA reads TGCGCCAGCAGCTGGACCCTAGCGGGAGTAGAGATAGATACGCAGTATTTT. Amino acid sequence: CASSWTLAGVEIDTQYF.

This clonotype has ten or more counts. The CDR3 is CATSRETGGTTDTQYF. DNA for the CDR3: TGTGCCACCAGCAGAGAGACAGGGGGGACCACAGATACGCAGTATTTT. The rearrangement links TRBV15 to TRBJ2-3; 9 nucleotides align to TRBD1. Germline V gene lookup returns CDR1 LNHNV and CDR2 YYDKDF (reference sequence). V trimming: 0 bases; J trimming: 2 bases; junction bases outside the gene matches: 3. The CDR3 consists of 16 residues.

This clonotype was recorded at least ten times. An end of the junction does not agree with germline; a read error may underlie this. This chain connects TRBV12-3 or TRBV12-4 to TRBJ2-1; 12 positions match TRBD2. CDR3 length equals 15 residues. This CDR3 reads CASRLASGGGNEQFF. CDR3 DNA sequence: TGTGCCAGCCGTTTAGCTAGCGGGGGGGGCAATGAGCAGTTCTTC.

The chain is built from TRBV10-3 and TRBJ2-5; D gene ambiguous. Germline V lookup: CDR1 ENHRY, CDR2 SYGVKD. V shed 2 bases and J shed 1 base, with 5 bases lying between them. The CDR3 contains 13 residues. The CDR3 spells CAISERSQETQYF. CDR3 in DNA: TGTGCCATCAGTGAGCGCTCCCAAGAGACCCAGTACTTC.

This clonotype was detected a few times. CDR3 sequence reads: CATRWPPGQFF. DNA for the CDR3: TGTGCCACCCGATGGCCTCCTGGGCAGTTCTTC. The chain has TRBV6-6 and TRBJ2-1; D unclear. The germline V and J ends were trimmed by 10 bases and 12 bases, with 16 bases remaining between them. The germline CDR1 and CDR2 sequences are MNHNY and SVGAGI (reference sequence). This CDR3 spans 11 amino acids.

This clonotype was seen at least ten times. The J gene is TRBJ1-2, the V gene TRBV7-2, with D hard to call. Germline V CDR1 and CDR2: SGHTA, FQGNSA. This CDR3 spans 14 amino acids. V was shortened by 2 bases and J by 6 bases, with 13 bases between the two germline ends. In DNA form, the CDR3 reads TGTGCCAGCAGCTTATATCAAGGCGTGGATGGCTACACCTTC. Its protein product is CASSLYQGVDGYTF. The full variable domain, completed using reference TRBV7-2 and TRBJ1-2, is GAGVSQSPSNKVTEKGKDVELRCDPISGHTALYWYRQSLGQGLEFLIYFQGNSAPDKSGLPSDRFSAERTGGSVSTLTIQRTQQEDSAVYLCASSLYQGVDGYTFGSGTRLTVV.

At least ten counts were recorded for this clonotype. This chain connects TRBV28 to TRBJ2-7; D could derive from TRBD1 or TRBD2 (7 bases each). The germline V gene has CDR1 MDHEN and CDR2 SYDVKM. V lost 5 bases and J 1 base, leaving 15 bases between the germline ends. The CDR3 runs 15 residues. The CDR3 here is CASSPGGLLSYEQYF. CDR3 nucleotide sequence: TGTGCCAGCAGTCCAGGGGGACTACTGTCCTACGAGCAGTACTTC.

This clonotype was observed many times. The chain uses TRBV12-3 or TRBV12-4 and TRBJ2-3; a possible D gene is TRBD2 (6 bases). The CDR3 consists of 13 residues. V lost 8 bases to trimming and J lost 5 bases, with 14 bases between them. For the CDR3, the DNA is TGTGCCAGCTTGGGGGGAGGTTTAGATACGCAGTATTTT. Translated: CASLGGGLDTQYF.

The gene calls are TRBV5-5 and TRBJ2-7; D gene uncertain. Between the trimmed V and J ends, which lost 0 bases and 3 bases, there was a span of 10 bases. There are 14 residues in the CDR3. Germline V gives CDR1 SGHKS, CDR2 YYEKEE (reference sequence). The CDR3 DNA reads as TGTGCCAGCAGCTTGGTTCCCTGGAACTACGAGCAGTACTTC. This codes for CASSLVPWNYEQYF. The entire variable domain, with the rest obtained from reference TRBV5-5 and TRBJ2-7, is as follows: DAGVTQSPTHLIKTRGQQVTLRCSPISGHKSVSWYQQVLGQGPQFIFQYYEKEERGRGNFPDRFSARQFPNYSSELNVNALLLGDSALYLCASSLVPWNYEQYFGPGTRLTVT.

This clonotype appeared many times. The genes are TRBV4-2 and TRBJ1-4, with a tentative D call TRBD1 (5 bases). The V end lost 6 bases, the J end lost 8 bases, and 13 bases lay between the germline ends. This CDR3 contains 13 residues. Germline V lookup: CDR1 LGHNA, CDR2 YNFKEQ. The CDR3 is CASRVDRNEKLFF. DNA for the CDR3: TGTGCCAGCAGGGTCGACAGAAACGAAAAACTGTTTTTT.

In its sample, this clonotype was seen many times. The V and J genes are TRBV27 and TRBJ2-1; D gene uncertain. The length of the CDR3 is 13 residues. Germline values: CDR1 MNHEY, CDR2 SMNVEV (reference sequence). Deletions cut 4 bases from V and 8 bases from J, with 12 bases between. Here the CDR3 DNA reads TGTGCCAGCAGTTCCCTCTCCGCCCATGAGCAGTTCTTC. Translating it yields CASSSLSAHEQFF.

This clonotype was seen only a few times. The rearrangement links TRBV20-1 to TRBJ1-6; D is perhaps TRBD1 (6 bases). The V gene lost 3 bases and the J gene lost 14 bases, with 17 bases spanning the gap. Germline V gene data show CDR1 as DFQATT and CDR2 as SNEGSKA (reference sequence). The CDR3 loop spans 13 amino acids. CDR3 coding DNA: TGCAGTGCTAGTAGGGACACTCGACAGTCCCTCCACTTT. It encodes CSASRDTRQSLHF.

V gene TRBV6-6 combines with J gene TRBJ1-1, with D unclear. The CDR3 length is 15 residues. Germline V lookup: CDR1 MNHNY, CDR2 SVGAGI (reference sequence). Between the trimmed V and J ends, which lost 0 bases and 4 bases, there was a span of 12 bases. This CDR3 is CASSYSLGRSTEAFF. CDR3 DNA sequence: TGTGCCAGCAGTTACTCGCTAGGGAGGAGCACTGAAGCTTTCTTT.

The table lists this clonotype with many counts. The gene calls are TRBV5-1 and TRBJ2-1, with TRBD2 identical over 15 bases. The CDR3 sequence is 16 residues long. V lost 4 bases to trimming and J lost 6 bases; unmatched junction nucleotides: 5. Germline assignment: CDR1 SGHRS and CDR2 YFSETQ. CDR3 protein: CASSPGLAGGPNEQFF. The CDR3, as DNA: TGCGCCAGCAGCCCCGGACTAGCGGGGGGGCCCAATGAGCAGTTCTTC.

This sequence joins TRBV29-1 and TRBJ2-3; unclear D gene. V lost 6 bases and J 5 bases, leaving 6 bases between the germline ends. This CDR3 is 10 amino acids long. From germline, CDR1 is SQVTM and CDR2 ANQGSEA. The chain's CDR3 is CSVSRDTQYF. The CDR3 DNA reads TGCAGCGTGTCACGAGATACGCAGTATTTT.

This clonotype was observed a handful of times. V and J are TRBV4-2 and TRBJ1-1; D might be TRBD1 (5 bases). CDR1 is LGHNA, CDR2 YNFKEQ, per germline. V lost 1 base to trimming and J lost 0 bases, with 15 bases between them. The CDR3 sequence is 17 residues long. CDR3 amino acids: CASSQGSAEDMNTEAFF. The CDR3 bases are TGTGCCAGCAGCCAAGGATCCGCAGAGGACATGAACACTGAAGCTTTCTTT.

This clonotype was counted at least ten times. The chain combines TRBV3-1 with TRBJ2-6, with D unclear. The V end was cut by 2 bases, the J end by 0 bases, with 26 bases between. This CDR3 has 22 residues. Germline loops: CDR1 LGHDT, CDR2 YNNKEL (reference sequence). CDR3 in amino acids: CASSQYFYLVGPAYSGANVLTF. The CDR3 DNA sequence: TGTGCCAGCAGCCAATACTTTTATCTGGTTGGACCTGCCTACTCTGGGGCCAACGTCCTGACTTTC.

DNA for the CDR3: TGTGCCACCCGGTCAGGGAACACCGGGGAGCTGTTTTTT. It encodes CATRSGNTGELFF. The chain employs TRBV15 and TRBJ2-2, with D hard to call. This CDR3 is 13 amino acids long. V gave up 8 bases and J gave up 1 base, with 8 bases separating them. Germline V CDR1 and CDR2: LNHNV, YYDKDF (reference sequence).

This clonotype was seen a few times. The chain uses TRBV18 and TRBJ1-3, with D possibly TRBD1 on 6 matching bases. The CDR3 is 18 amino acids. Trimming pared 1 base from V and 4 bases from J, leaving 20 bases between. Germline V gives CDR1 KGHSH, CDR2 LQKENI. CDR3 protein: CASSPLSMPTGGGNTIYF. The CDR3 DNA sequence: TGTGCCAGCTCACCACTTTCAATGCCGACAGGAGGCGGAAACACCATATATTTT.

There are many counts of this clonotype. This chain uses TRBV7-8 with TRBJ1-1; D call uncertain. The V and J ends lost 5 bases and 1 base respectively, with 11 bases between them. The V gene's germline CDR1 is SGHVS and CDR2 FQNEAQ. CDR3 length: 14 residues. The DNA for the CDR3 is TGTGCCAGCAGCCAAGGCAGAAGGAACACTGAAGCTTTCTTT. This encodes CASSQGRRNTEAFF.

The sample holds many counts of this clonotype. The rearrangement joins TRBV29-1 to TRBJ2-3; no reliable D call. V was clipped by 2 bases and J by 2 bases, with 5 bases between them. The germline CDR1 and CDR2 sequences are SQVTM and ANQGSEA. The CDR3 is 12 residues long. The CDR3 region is CSVETPTDTQYF. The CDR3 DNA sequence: TGCAGCGTTGAAACGCCCACAGATACGCAGTATTTT.

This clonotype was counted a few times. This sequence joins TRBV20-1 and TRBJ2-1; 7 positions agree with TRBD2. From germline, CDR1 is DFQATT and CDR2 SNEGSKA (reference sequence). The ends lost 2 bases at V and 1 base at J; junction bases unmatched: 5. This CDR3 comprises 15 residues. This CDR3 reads CSARLRTRSYNEQFF. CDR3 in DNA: TGCAGTGCTAGATTGAGGACTAGATCCTACAATGAGCAGTTCTTC.

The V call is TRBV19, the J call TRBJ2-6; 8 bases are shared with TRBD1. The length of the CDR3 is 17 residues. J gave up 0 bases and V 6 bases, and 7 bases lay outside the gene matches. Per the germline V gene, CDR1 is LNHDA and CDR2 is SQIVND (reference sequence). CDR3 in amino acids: CASSTGQALSGANVLTF. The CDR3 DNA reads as TGTGCCAGTAGCACGGGACAGGCACTCTCTGGGGCCAACGTCCTGACTTTC.

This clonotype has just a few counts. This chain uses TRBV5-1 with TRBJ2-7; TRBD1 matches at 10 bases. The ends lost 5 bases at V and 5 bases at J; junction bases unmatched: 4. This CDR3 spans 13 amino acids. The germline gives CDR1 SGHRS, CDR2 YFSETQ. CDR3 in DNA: TGCGCCAGCAGAGGGACAGGGGATGACGAGCAGTACTTC. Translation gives CASRGTGDDEQYF.

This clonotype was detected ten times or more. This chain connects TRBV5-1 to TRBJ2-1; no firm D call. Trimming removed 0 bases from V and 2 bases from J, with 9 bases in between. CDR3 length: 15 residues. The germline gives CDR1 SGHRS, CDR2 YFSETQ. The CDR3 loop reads CASSLEAQPYNEQFF. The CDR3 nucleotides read TGCGCCAGCAGCTTGGAAGCCCAACCCTACAATGAGCAGTTCTTC.

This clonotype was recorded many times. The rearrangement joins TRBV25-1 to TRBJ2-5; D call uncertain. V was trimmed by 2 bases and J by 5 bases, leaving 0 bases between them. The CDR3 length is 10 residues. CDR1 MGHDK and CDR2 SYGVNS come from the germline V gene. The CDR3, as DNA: TGTGCCAGCAGTGAAGAGACCCAGTACTTC. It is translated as CASSEETQYF.